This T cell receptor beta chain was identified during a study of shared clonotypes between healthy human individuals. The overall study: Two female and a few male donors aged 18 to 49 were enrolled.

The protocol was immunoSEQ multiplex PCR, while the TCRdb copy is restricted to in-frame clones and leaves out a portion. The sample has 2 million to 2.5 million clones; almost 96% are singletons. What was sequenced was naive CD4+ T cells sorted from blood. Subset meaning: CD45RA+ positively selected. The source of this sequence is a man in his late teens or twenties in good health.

The CDR3 nucleotides read TGTGCCATCAGTGAGCCAGACGGGTTAATCTCTGGGGCCAACGTCCTGACTTTC. Amino acids: CAISEPDGLISGANVLTF. The J gene is TRBJ2-6, the V gene TRBV10-3; D ambiguous. Per germline, CDR1 ENHRY and CDR2 SYGVKD. The CDR3 extends over 18 amino acids. Trimming stripped 2 bases from V and 0 bases from J, with 14 bases between.